In this sample, the clone carrying this T cell receptor beta chain turned up a few times. The sample is drawn from a study of tumor-infiltrating lymphocytes in primary liver carcinoma. In the study overall: By surgical resection, the patients were treated for their primary liver carcinoma.

Making TCR beta cDNA involved approximately 510 ng total RNA and a constant-region primer. Three nested multiplex PCR rounds, a slightly modified ARM-PCR method, built the TCR beta libraries. One entry per CDR3 protein results from TCRdb running MiXCR on the multiplex PCR reads. The sample yields 300,000 to 350,000 distinct CDR3 sequences, less than 70% seen once. Blood RNA was derived from unsorted whole blood, and germline DNA was extracted too. At sampling, these chronic HBV carriers had received no treatment. The specimen sequenced was peripheral blood. The receptor comes from a middle-aged man with primary liver carcinoma and hepatitis B virus infection.

The CDR3 loop reads CASSLEEGQKYGYTF. DNA for the CDR3: TGTGCCAGCAGCTTAGAGGAGGGGCAGAAGTATGGCTACACCTTC. The rearrangement links TRBV7-9 to TRBJ1-2; maybe TRBD1 (5 bases). Germline V lookup: CDR1 SEHNR, CDR2 FQNEAQ (reference sequence). V gave up 1 base and J gave up 5 bases, with 14 bases separating them. The CDR3 has 15 amino acids. Using reference TRBV7-9 and TRBJ1-2 for the parts outside the CDR3, the full variable domain is DTGVSQNPRHKITKRGQNVTFRCDPISEHNRLYWYRQTLGQGPEFLTYFQNEAQLEKSRLLSDRFSAERPKGSFSTLEIQRTEQGDSAMYLCASSLEEGQKYGYTFGSGTRLTVV.